The next 30 T cell receptor beta chains were all read from a single sample in a study of CD8 T cells in ankylosing spondylitis. Each CDR3 protein gets one entry after TCRdb re-called the 5' RACE reads with MiXCR. The table shows 200,000 to 250,000 distinct CDR3 sequences, with around 8% occurring only once. Sequences were obtained from blood, either unsorted or a sorted T cell fraction (not recorded which). The receptor source for this set is a female donor with ankylosing spondylitis or in good health (not recorded which).

Comments on this clonotype: A much more abundant neighbour one base away suggests this may be a read error. The gene calls are TRBV7-8 and TRBJ2-7, with 7 bases matching TRBD2. CDR1 and CDR2 from the germline V gene are SGHVS and FQNEAQ. This CDR3 is 13 amino acids long. CDR3 loop: CASSGRGPYERYF. Here the CDR3 DNA reads TGTGCCAGCAGCGGGAGGGGCCCCTACGAGCGGTACTTC.

This clonotype was recorded at least ten times. The rearrangement uses TRBV7-6 and TRBJ2-1; a weak D match, TRBD2 (6 bases). The CDR3 loop spans 13 amino acids. The germline gives CDR1 SGHVS, CDR2 FNYEAQ. The V and J ends lost 5 bases and 8 bases respectively, with 13 bases between them. DNA for the CDR3: TGTGCCAGCAGCCGGGGACTTGGCGATGAGCAGTTCTTC. Its translation: CASSRGLGDEQFF.

This clonotype showed up many times. This chain uses TRBV29-1 with TRBJ2-3, with a weak D call TRBD2 (6 bases). The CDR3 covers 12 residues. Germline loops: CDR1 SQVTM, CDR2 ANQGSEA. V dropped 7 bases and J dropped 5 bases, with 13 bases sitting between them. The CDR3 coding sequence is TGCAGCGCACCGGAGGGTGGAGATACGCAGTATTTT. This encodes CSAPEGGDTQYF.

This clonotype was counted ten times or more. This chain joins TRBV3-1 and TRBJ2-5; no definite D call. The length of the CDR3 is 15 residues. CDR1 is LGHDT and CDR2 is YNNKEL in the germline V gene (reference sequence). Trimming left V 2 bases short and J 5 bases short, with 15 bases between. The CDR3: CASSQSRVQLETQYF. Written as DNA, the CDR3 is TGTGCCAGCAGCCAATCAAGGGTGCAGTTGGAGACCCAGTACTTC.

This clonotype was seen many times. The chain employs TRBV12-3 or TRBV12-4 and TRBJ1-2; maybe TRBD1 (6 bases). Trimming stripped 6 bases from V and 4 bases from J, with 12 bases between. CDR3 length: 13 residues. The CDR3 loop reads CASSQQGGYGYTF. The CDR3, as DNA: TGTGCCAGCAGCCAACAGGGCGGCTATGGCTACACCTTC.

This clonotype has ten or more counts. The chain uses TRBV24-1 and TRBJ2-1; the D is unclear. Trimming cost V 5 bases and J 8 bases, with 9 bases left between them. The CDR3 contains 12 residues. CDR1 and CDR2 (germline): KGHDR, SFDVKD. CDR3 sequence reads: CATSVYGYEQFF. CDR3 DNA: TGTGCCACCAGTGTCTACGGGTATGAGCAGTTCTTC.

Many counts were recorded for this clonotype. V usage is TRBV20-1 and J usage is TRBJ1-4; D gene ambiguous. The germline V gene encodes CDR1 DFQATT and CDR2 SNEGSKA (reference sequence). Between the trimmed V and J ends, which lost 5 bases and 8 bases, there was a span of 12 bases. CDR3 length equals 12 residues. CDR3 region: CSAGVVGEKLFF. CDR3 coding DNA: TGCAGTGCTGGAGTGGTGGGGGAAAAACTGTTTTTT.

This clonotype came up many times. The chain employs TRBV5-1 and TRBJ2-2; TRBD2 matches 10 bases. Losses at the gene ends were 6 bases for V and 5 bases for J; bases not matched to a gene: 4. Germline assignment: CDR1 SGHRS and CDR2 YFSETQ. The CDR3 is 14 residues long. CDR3 protein: CASNLAGVTGELFF. The CDR3 nucleotides are TGCGCCAGCAATCTAGCGGGAGTGACCGGGGAGCTGTTTTTT.

This clonotype was counted ten times or more. The V call is TRBV6-2 or TRBV6-3, the J call TRBJ1-2; D is undetermined. Germline loops: CDR1 MNHEY, CDR2 SVGEGT. V was pared by 4 bases and J by 0 bases, with 15 bases between. The CDR3 has 16 residues. CDR3 residues: CASSSKRQPANYGYTF. In DNA form, the CDR3 reads TGTGCCAGCAGTTCCAAACGGCAGCCGGCTAACTATGGCTACACCTTC.

As DNA, the CDR3 is TGTGCCAGCAGGGCTCCGGGGGGACAGGGATACAATGAGCAGTTCTTC. Translated: CASRAPGGQGYNEQFF. J is TRBJ2-1 and V is TRBV2; the match to TRBD1 covers 9 bases. Germline V CDR1 and CDR2: SNHLY, FYNNEI. This CDR3 has 16 amino acids. V shed 6 bases and J 4 bases; nucleotides not matched to a gene: 10.

As for this clonotype: A much larger clone sits a single nucleotide away, making a read error possible. The chain recombines TRBV19 with TRBJ1-1; D unresolved. The V gene's germline CDR1 is LNHDA and CDR2 SQIVND (reference sequence). The CDR3 covers 13 residues. DNA of the CDR3: TGTGCCGGTAGTAGCGTATCGAACACTGAAGCTTTCTTT. Amino acids: CAGSSVSNTEAFF.

This clonotype has only a few counts. The CDR3 sequence is CASTSLSGSHNEQFF. In DNA form, the CDR3 reads TGTGCCAGCACTTCCCTTAGCGGGAGTCACAATGAGCAGTTCTTC. The chain carries TRBV6-5 and TRBJ2-1; TRBD2 matches at 9 bases. Trimming cost V 7 bases and J 5 bases; bases outside gene matches: 9. The CDR3 spans 15 residues. Germline loops: CDR1 MNHEY, CDR2 SVGAGI.

This clonotype was picked up many times. The chain is built from TRBV11-2 and TRBJ2-1; the D gene is possibly TRBD2 (6 bases). The CDR3 covers 14 residues. V shed 5 bases and J shed 3 bases, with 11 bases lying between them. Germline V gene sequence: CDR1 SGHAT, CDR2 FQNNGV. The CDR3: CASSHLTSYNEQFF. CDR3 DNA: TGTGCCAGCAGCCACCTGACTAGCTACAATGAGCAGTTCTTC.

This chain uses TRBV5-6 with TRBJ2-3, with D unresolved. The V end lost 2 bases, the J end lost 4 bases, and 14 bases lay between the germline ends. The germline gives CDR1 SGHDT, CDR2 YYEEEE. This CDR3 region has 15 residues. CDR3: CASSFRRSDSDTQYF. The CDR3 coding sequence is TGTGCCAGCAGCTTTAGACGCAGCGACTCAGATACGCAGTATTTT.

About this clonotype itself: A much larger clone is a single base away; this may be a read error. V and J are TRBV20-1 and TRBJ2-3; 14 bases align to TRBD2. CDR1 and CDR2 from the germline V gene are DFQATT and SNEGSKA (reference sequence). This CDR3 spans 17 amino acids. The CDR3 sequence is CSARDQGTSGSPDAQYF. In nucleotides, the CDR3 is TGCAGTGCTAGAGATCAGGGGACTAGCGGGAGCCCAGATGCGCAGTATTTT.

This clonotype was recorded a few times. In DNA, the CDR3 is TGCGCCAGCAGCTCGCGGACTTCAGAGACCCAGTACTTC. Translating it yields CASSSRTSETQYF. V gene TRBV5-1 combines with J gene TRBJ2-5; tentative D call: TRBD2 (5 bases). Germline V gene sequence: CDR1 SGHRS, CDR2 YFSETQ. V lost 3 bases to trimming and J lost 4 bases, with 10 bases between them. This CDR3 region has 13 residues.

Regarding this clonotype: This sequence may be a read error, since a much larger clone differs from it by one base. The chain has TRBV20-1 and TRBJ2-7; TRBD2 might be the D (5 bases). V was pared by 0 bases and J by 2 bases, with 14 bases between. CDR1 is DFQATT, CDR2 SNEGSKA, per germline (reference sequence). This CDR3 is built from 15 residues. The CDR3, as DNA: TGCAGTGCTAGAGATTCACTAGAGGACCCCTACGAGCAGTACTTC. Translation gives CSARDSLEDPYEQYF.

This clonotype has ten or more counts. V and J are TRBV20-1 and TRBJ2-1, with TRBD2 matching over 10 bases. The CDR3 has 13 residues. The V and J ends lost 1 base and 11 bases, in that order; junction bases with no gene match: 5. Per the germline V gene, CDR1 is DFQATT and CDR2 is SNEGSKA (reference sequence). The CDR3 coding sequence is TGCAGTGCTAGAGGTCTAGCGGGGGAAAAGCAGTTCTTC. It specifies CSARGLAGEKQFF.

This chain connects TRBV7-2 to TRBJ2-2, with D perhaps matching TRBD2 (5 bases). Germline CDR1 and CDR2: SGHTA and FQGNSA. Trimming pared 5 bases from V and 6 bases from J, leaving 22 bases between. CDR3 length: 17 residues. This CDR3 reads CASSPEAPLVVSGELFF. CDR3 DNA sequence: TGTGCCAGCAGCCCCGAGGCCCCACTAGTGGTATCCGGGGAGCTGTTTTTT. Drawing the rest from reference TRBV7-2 and TRBJ2-2, the complete variable domain is GAGVSQSPSNKVTEKGKDVELRCDPISGHTALYWYRQSLGQGLEFLIYFQGNSAPDKSGLPSDRFSAERTGGSVSTLTIQRTQQEDSAVYLCASSPEAPLVVSGELFFGEGSRLTVL.

This sequence joins TRBV5-1 and TRBJ2-3; no firm D call. The ends were cut back, 0 bases at V and 0 bases at J, with 8 bases in the middle. This CDR3 contains 15 residues. CDR1 and CDR2 (germline): SGHRS, YFSETQ. The CDR3 DNA is TGCGCCAGCAGCTTGGAAAGCGCTAGCACAGATACGCAGTATTTT. Protein product: CASSLESASTDTQYF.

This clonotype was observed a few times. The chain combines TRBV20-1 with TRBJ2-7; D not certain. This CDR3 contains 14 residues. Germline V gene lookup returns CDR1 DFQATT and CDR2 SNEGSKA (reference sequence). V lost 4 bases to trimming and J lost 3 bases, with 16 bases between them. DNA of the CDR3: TGCAGTGCTACTTGGCAGCCGTCGAGCTACGAGCAGTACTTC. As protein: CSATWQPSSYEQYF.

This clonotype appeared many times. This rearrangement joins TRBV12-3 or TRBV12-4 to TRBJ2-2; 7 bases map to TRBD2. V dropped 3 bases and J dropped 8; count of bases not matched to a gene: 15. The CDR3 is 17 amino acids. CDR3 in DNA: TGTGCCAGCAGTTTCGTTTCAGCGGGAAATGTGGCGGGGGAGCTGTTTTTT. It yields the protein CASSFVSAGNVAGELFF.

This clonotype was observed at least ten times. The chain links TRBV14 to TRBJ2-2; no firm D call. CDR3 length: 18 residues. V was trimmed by 5 bases and J by 2 bases, leaving 21 bases between them. Per the germline V gene, CDR1 is SGHDN and CDR2 is FVKESK. DNA of the CDR3: TGTGCCAGCAGCTCCACCCTTTTCATTTCGCGTAACACCGGGGAGCTGTTTTTT. This gives the protein CASSSTLFISRNTGELFF.

This clonotype was counted many times. The CDR3 is CASSTGTGGIYGYTF. Written as DNA, the CDR3 is TGTGCCAGCAGCACGGGGACAGGGGGAATCTATGGCTACACCTTC. The gene calls are TRBV12-3 or TRBV12-4 and TRBJ1-2; 11 nucleotides match TRBD1. V was clipped by 6 bases and J by 4 bases; unmatched bases: 7. This CDR3 has 15 amino acids.

This clonotype was seen a handful of times. The chain uses TRBV7-9 and TRBJ2-1; unclear D gene. Germline V gene lookup returns CDR1 SEHNR and CDR2 FQNEAQ (reference sequence). V lost 0 bases and J 7 bases, leaving 10 bases between the germline ends. This CDR3 contains 14 residues. The CDR3 DNA reads as TGTGCCAGCAGCTTAGCGCTCCTCGTTAATGAGCAGTTCTTC. Translation gives CASSLALLVNEQFF.

This clonotype was seen many times. This chain joins TRBV7-6 and TRBJ1-1; 8 positions agree with TRBD1. V lost 1 base, J lost 6 bases, and 7 bases stayed unmatched. Germline values: CDR1 SGHVS, CDR2 FNYEAQ. The CDR3 sequence is 15 residues long. Written as DNA, the CDR3 is TGTGCCAGCAGCTTAGGGACAGGGCCGCTTCCTGAAGCTTTCTTT. Translation: CASSLGTGPLPEAFF.

Turning to this clonotype: This may be a read error: a much more frequent sequence differs by one nucleotide. The chain links TRBV12-3 or TRBV12-4 to TRBJ2-3, with D perhaps TRBD1 (6 bases). This CDR3 has 12 amino acids. CDR3 coding DNA: TGTACCAGCAGTCCGGACAGAAAGACGCAGTATTTT. Translating gives CTSSPDRKTQYF.

The table lists this clonotype with a few counts. The gene calls are TRBV7-8 and TRBJ2-2, with a tentative D call TRBD1 (5 bases). The V end was cut by 4 bases, the J end by 1 base, with 13 bases between. Germline V gene data show CDR1 as SGHVS and CDR2 as FQNEAQ. The CDR3 runs 16 residues. CDR3 protein: CASSYLSGRNTGELFF. As DNA, the CDR3 is TGTGCCAGCAGCTACCTCTCAGGGCGGAACACCGGGGAGCTGTTTTTT.

This clonotype has ten or more counts. The chain couples TRBV20-1 to TRBJ2-7; D is uncertain. Germline V lookup: CDR1 DFQATT, CDR2 SNEGSKA (reference sequence). Trimming took 6 bases from V and 2 from J, leaving 8 bases between them. The CDR3 length is 11 residues. The CDR3 is CSAPYAYEQYF. CDR3 nucleotides: TGCAGTGCCCCCTACGCCTACGAGCAGTACTTC.

This clonotype appeared a few times. The J gene is TRBJ2-3, the V gene TRBV3-1; the match to TRBD1 covers 7 bases. The germline V gene has CDR1 LGHDT and CDR2 YNNKEL (reference sequence). With V trimmed by 4 bases and J by 1 base, 5 bases remained unmatched. The CDR3 is 15 amino acids. The CDR3 DNA follows: TGTGCCAGCAGCCGCGACAGGGCTCGCACAGATACGCAGTATTTT. This sequence encodes CASSRDRARTDTQYF.